A single sample gave rise to the 11 T cell receptor beta chains below, sequenced in a study of regulatory T cells in long-lasting Graves disease (dated by TCRdb to about 2021). The time point label for this specimen denotes: newly diagnosed GD, antithyroid drugs for less than 3 months. RNA was extracted from PBMCs in TRIzol for both TCR sequencing and RNA sequencing. The method was multiplex PCR. The sequencer was an Illumina HiSeq 4000. TCR beta libraries were built with iRepertoire HTBI primers and Arm-PCR amplification of CDR3 regions. In-frame beta chains were kept once TCRdb had trimmed the public reads at Q25 with fastp and called clones with MiXCR. Rows with a matching CDR3 protein are joined into one entry that keeps the most common DNA and genes. The sample table holds approximately 470,000 distinct CDR3 sequences, of which around 15% were seen once. 12% of the sample goes to the ten largest clones.

Separately, the same data were catalogued under a study of T cells in Graves' hyperthyroidism and ophthalmopathy.

This specimen was peripheral blood mononuclear cells (PBMCs), taken at new diagnosis, from a patient treated with antithyroid drugs. Receptors originate from a man between 40 and 49 years old with Graves disease. Donor details come from another sample of the same person, matched by shared clones.

J is TRBJ1-6 and V is TRBV7-9, with a tentative D call TRBD1 (5 bases). The V end was cut by 4 bases, the J end by 14 bases, with 18 bases between. Germline CDR1 SEHNR, CDR2 FQNEAQ (reference sequence). CDR3 length: 14 amino acids. The CDR3 sequence: CASSSLKGRKALHF. DNA of the CDR3: TGTGCCAGCAGCTCGTTAAAGGGGAGGAAGGCCCTCCACTTT. Full variable domain (missing parts from reference TRBV7-9 and TRBJ1-6): DTGVSQNPRHKITKRGQNVTFRCDPISEHNRLYWYRQTLGQGPEFLTYFQNEAQLEKSRLLSDRFSAERPKGSFSTLEIQRTEQGDSAMYLCASSSLKGRKALHFGNGTRLTVT.

This clonotype was detected ten times or more. This sequence joins TRBV29-1 and TRBJ2-7; the match to TRBD2 covers 9 bases. This CDR3 spans 17 amino acids. In germline, CDR1 is SQVTM, CDR2 ANQGSEA. V lost 6 bases and J lost 2; bases outside the gene matches: 17. CDR3: CSVAGQRKAGGAYEQYF. The CDR3, as DNA: TGCAGCGTGGCCGGACAGAGAAAAGCGGGAGGCGCCTACGAGCAGTACTTC.

This clonotype was recorded many times. V is TRBV28 and J is TRBJ1-5; TRBD1 aligns across 11 bases. Per the germline V gene, CDR1 is MDHEN and CDR2 is SYDVKM. V dropped 5 bases and J dropped 0; count of bases not matched to a gene: 9. The CDR3 is made up of 18 amino acids. CDR3 DNA sequence: TGTGCCAGCAGTCCAGGACAGGGGGCCGCGTATAGCAATCAGCCCCAGCATTTT. Its protein product is CASSPGQGAAYSNQPQHF.

This clonotype was detected ten times or more. The chain joins TRBV6-1 to TRBJ2-7; D unclear. Trimming cost V 2 bases and J 4 bases, with 9 bases left between them. CDR1 and CDR2 from the germline V gene are MNHNS and SASEGT. CDR3 length: 13 residues. CDR3 in DNA: TGTGCCAGCAGTGAACTTGAGTGGTACGAGCAGTACTTC. Protein: CASSELEWYEQYF.

This clonotype showed up many times. J is TRBJ1-2 and V is TRBV20-1, with D possibly being TRBD1 (6 bases). The V gene's germline CDR1 is DFQATT and CDR2 SNEGSKA (reference sequence). The CDR3 consists of 13 residues. The germline V and J ends were trimmed by 6 bases and 2 bases, with 13 bases remaining between them. The CDR3 reads CSAPGQRNYGYTF. The CDR3, as DNA: TGCAGTGCCCCTGGACAGAGAAACTATGGCTACACCTTC.

The rearrangement uses TRBV15 and TRBJ2-1, with D possibly TRBD2 on 6 matching bases. Germline-derived CDR1 and CDR2 are LNHNV and YYDKDF (reference sequence). The CDR3 loop spans 17 amino acids. The V end was cut by 5 bases, the J end by 4 bases, with 21 bases between. In DNA form, the CDR3 reads TGTGCCACCAGCCGCTACCTGGGACTCTCTCCTTACAATGAGCAGTTCTTC. Amino acid sequence: CATSRYLGLSPYNEQFF.

This clonotype has more than one count but fewer than ten. CDR3 bases: TGTGCCAGCAGTGAACCGACAGGAGGTAGCAATCAGCCCCAGCATTTT. It encodes CASSEPTGGSNQPQHF. V gene TRBV6-1 combines with J gene TRBJ1-5; perhaps TRBD1 as D (6 bases). Between the trimmed V and J ends, which lost 2 bases and 0 bases, there was a span of 11 bases. This CDR3 comprises 16 residues. The germline gives CDR1 MNHNS, CDR2 SASEGT.

This clonotype was seen only a few times. The J gene is TRBJ2-4, the V gene TRBV12-3 or TRBV12-4; a weak D match, TRBD2 (6 bases). The CDR3 runs 13 residues. Trimming left V 3 bases short and J 9 bases short, with 12 bases between. CDR3: CASSLQGAGIQYF. CDR3 bases: TGTGCCAGCAGTTTGCAGGGAGCGGGCATTCAGTACTTC.

Ten or more counts support this clonotype. The chain uses TRBV28 and TRBJ2-7, with D maybe TRBD2 (7 bases). Trimming stripped 2 bases from V and 7 bases from J, with 21 bases between. Germline CDR1 is MDHEN and CDR2 is SYDVKM. This CDR3 contains 16 residues. CDR3 region: CASSLEGGGPVGEQYF. As DNA, the CDR3 is TGTGCCAGCAGTTTAGAAGGGGGAGGGCCCGTCGGAGAGCAGTACTTC.

The table lists this clonotype with many counts. This chain connects TRBV5-1 to TRBJ2-3; 7 bases fit TRBD1. From germline, CDR1 is SGHRS and CDR2 YFSETQ. This CDR3 is built from 14 residues. V was clipped by 4 bases and J by 4 bases; unmatched bases: 6. The CDR3 nucleotides read TGCGCCAGCAGCCCACAGGGGCAAGCAGATACGCAGTATTTT. It codes for CASSPQGQADTQYF.

This clonotype was seen repeatedly, ten times or more. The rearrangement links TRBV28 to TRBJ1-1; D may be TRBD1 (5 bases). The V gene's germline CDR1 is MDHEN and CDR2 SYDVKM. Deletions cut 7 bases from V and 8 bases from J, with 11 bases between. This CDR3 has 11 amino acids. In DNA, the CDR3 is TGTGCCAGCACCCTTAACAGGGAAGCTTTCTTT. Amino acid sequence: CASTLNREAFF. Filled out from reference TRBV28 and TRBJ1-1, the complete variable domain reads DVKVTQSSRYLVKRTGEKVFLECVQDMDHENMFWYRQDPGLGLRLIYFSYDVKMKEKGDIPEGYSVSREKKERFSLILESASTNQTSMYLCASTLNREAFFGQGTRLTVV.